One and the same sample provided the 27 T cell receptor beta chains below, sequenced in a study of graft-versus-host responses after intestinal transplantation. Clones were read by immunoSEQ multiplex PCR, and TCRdb kept only the in-frame ones, dropping some. In the table there are tens of thousands of clones, approximately 92% of which are singletons. No antigens are known for them. Source: unstimulated CD8+ T cells sorted from spleen or lymph node cells, taken before intestinal transplant. The source is a human donor who received an intestinal transplant.

The V gene is TRBV6-1, the J gene TRBJ1-1, with 8 bases that match TRBD1. The CDR3 has 14 amino acids. Germline V gives CDR1 MNHNS, CDR2 SASEGT. V shed 3 bases, J shed 5 bases, and the junction held 5 bases outside the gene matches. CDR3 in amino acids: CASSEQGAGTEAFF. As DNA, the CDR3 is TGTGCCAGCAGTGAGCAGGGGGCGGGGACTGAAGCTTTCTTT.

The chain is built from TRBV19 and TRBJ2-1, with 13 bases fitting TRBD2. V dropped 5 bases and J dropped 12; count of bases not matched to a gene: 7. The CDR3 runs to 14 residues. Germline assignment: CDR1 LNHDA and CDR2 SQIVND (reference sequence). The CDR3: CASSVGLAGSWQFF. DNA of the CDR3: TGTGCCAGTAGTGTGGGACTAGCGGGGAGTTGGCAGTTCTTC.

The rearrangement uses TRBV11-3 and TRBJ2-5; weak D call: TRBD2 (6 bases). V gave up 3 bases and J gave up 5 bases, with 10 bases separating them. This CDR3 comprises 13 residues. The germline V gene has CDR1 SGHNT and CDR2 YENEEA. The CDR3 loop is CASSLTSWETQYF. In DNA, the CDR3 is TGTGCCAGCAGCTTGACTAGTTGGGAGACCCAGTACTTC.

The rearrangement joins TRBV6-1 to TRBJ2-1, with 10 bases fitting TRBD2. Trimming took 4 bases from V and 9 from J; bases not matched to a gene: 12. The CDR3 covers 16 residues. Germline CDR1 and CDR2: MNHNS and SASEGT. CDR3 sequence reads: CASSAWIAGGLGEQFF. In nucleotides, the CDR3 is TGTGCCAGCAGTGCGTGGATAGCGGGGGGCCTGGGTGAGCAGTTCTTC.

The V and J genes are TRBV19 and TRBJ2-1, with 7 positions matching TRBD2. V lost 7 bases, J lost 8 bases, and 8 bases stayed unmatched. CDR3 length: 13 residues. Germline assignment: CDR1 LNHDA and CDR2 SQIVND (reference sequence). CDR3 nucleotide sequence: TGTGCCAGTAATGGGGGGGGACTCTATGAGCAGTTCTTC. This translates into CASNGGGLYEQFF.

The V and J genes are TRBV7-9 and TRBJ2-7; the D is unclear. This CDR3 is built from 12 residues. The V end lost 4 bases, the J end lost 1 base, and 5 bases lay between the germline ends. Germline V CDR1 and CDR2: SEHNR, FQNEAQ (reference sequence). This chain's CDR3 is CASSSSSYEQYF. Here the CDR3 DNA reads TGTGCCAGCAGCTCCTCTTCCTACGAGCAGTACTTC. Complete variable domain (other parts from reference TRBV7-9 and TRBJ2-7): DTGVSQNPRHKITKRGQNVTFRCDPISEHNRLYWYRQTLGQGPEFLTYFQNEAQLEKSRLLSDRFSAERPKGSFSTLEIQRTEQGDSAMYLCASSSSSYEQYFGPGTRLTVT.

V and J are TRBV13 and TRBJ2-2; D might be TRBD2 (5 bases). The CDR3 runs to 12 residues. V lost 5 bases and J lost 6, with 7 bases in between. The V gene's germline CDR1 is PRHDT and CDR2 FYEKMQ (reference sequence). For the CDR3, the DNA is TGTGCCAGCAGCGAGGGATCCGGGGAGCTGTTTTTT. Translated: CASSEGSGELFF.

This chain uses TRBV4-1 with TRBJ1-4; D possibly corresponds to TRBD1 (5 bases). The V and J ends lost 2 bases and 8 bases respectively, with 18 bases between them. Germline loops: CDR1 MGHRA, CDR2 YSYEKL. The CDR3 consists of 16 residues. This chain's CDR3 is CASSQNHNSWGEKLFF. The CDR3, as DNA: TGCGCCAGCAGCCAAAACCATAACTCTTGGGGCGAAAAACTGTTTTTT.

The CDR3 bases are TGCGCCAGCAGCCAAGATTTGAGACAGCCTAGGCCTGGGGCCAACGTCCTGACTTTC. Amino acids: CASSQDLRQPRPGANVLTF. The rearrangement joins TRBV4-1 to TRBJ2-6, with D possibly matching TRBD1 (5 bases). The CDR3 spans 19 residues. V gave up 0 bases and J gave up 2 bases, with 17 bases separating them. CDR1 is MGHRA, CDR2 YSYEKL, per germline.

The chain joins TRBV4-3 to TRBJ2-7; 8 positions match TRBD1. There are 14 residues in the CDR3. Germline loops: CDR1 LGHNA, CDR2 YSLEER. V lost 1 base to trimming and J lost 5 bases; unmatched junction nucleotides: 4. The CDR3: CASSQGQGFHEQYF. The CDR3 coding sequence is TGCGCCAGCAGCCAAGGACAGGGGTTCCACGAGCAGTACTTC.

The rearrangement uses TRBV4-1 and TRBJ2-3; unclear D gene. CDR1 MGHRA and CDR2 YSYEKL come from the germline V gene. The V and J ends lost 2 bases and 3 bases respectively, with 9 bases between them. The CDR3 contains 14 residues. The DNA for the CDR3 is TGCGCCAGCAGCCAACCTGGAGAGACAGATACGCAGTATTTT. This translates into CASSQPGETDTQYF.

The chain carries TRBV4-3 and TRBJ2-5; TRBD1 might be the D (6 bases). The assigned J gene may be wrong: the sequence end matches TRBJ2-7 better. CDR1 is LGHNA, CDR2 YSLEER, per germline. This CDR3 is 13 amino acids long. The CDR3 sequence: CASSQNRATEQYF. The CDR3 bases are TGCGCCAGCAGCCAGAACAGGGCTACCGAGCAGTACTTC.

The rearrangement joins TRBV19 to TRBJ1-1; D perhaps matches TRBD1 (5 bases). CDR3 length: 12 amino acids. The V end lost 7 bases, the J end lost 5 bases, and 11 bases lay between the germline ends. Germline CDR1 is LNHDA and CDR2 is SQIVND (reference sequence). The CDR3 DNA is TGTGCCAGTAACACTGGGGGGACTGAAGCTTTCTTT. Its translation: CASNTGGTEAFF.

The chain joins TRBV2 to TRBJ2-7, with TRBD2 matching 11 bases. From germline, CDR1 is SNHLY and CDR2 FYNNEI. Trimming took 8 bases from V and 4 from J; bases not matched to a gene: 7. The CDR3 is 14 residues long. The CDR3 DNA follows: TGTGCCAGCGGGGTTAGCGGGGGGGGTTACGAGCAGTACTTC. Translation: CASGVSGGGYEQYF.

The chain carries TRBV6-5 and TRBJ2-7, with D possibly being TRBD1 (6 bases). The ends were cut back, 2 bases at V and 6 bases at J, with 17 bases in the middle. CDR1 and CDR2 from the germline V gene are MNHEY and SVGAGI. The CDR3 is 15 residues long. The chain's CDR3 is CASSYVGHLSGEQYF. The CDR3 DNA follows: TGTGCCAGCAGTTACGTGGGACACCTCTCAGGCGAGCAGTACTTC.

The genes are TRBV4-3 and TRBJ2-1, with 9 bases identical to TRBD2. Trimming removed 4 bases from V and 9 bases from J; junction bases left unmatched: 7. Germline CDR1 is LGHNA and CDR2 is YSLEER. The CDR3 is made up of 14 amino acids. CDR3: CASSLGLATSEQFF. CDR3 coding DNA: TGCGCCAGCAGCCTTGGACTAGCGACCTCTGAGCAGTTCTTC.

This clone was seen just once. The rearrangement joins TRBV5-1 to TRBJ2-5, with 8 bases lining up with TRBD2. The CDR3 runs to 15 residues. Germline V lookup: CDR1 SGHRS, CDR2 YFSETQ. The V and J ends lost 2 bases and 4 bases, in that order; junction bases with no gene match: 7. The DNA for the CDR3 is TGCGCCAGCAGCTTACGCGGGGGGCCGGGAGAGACCCAGTACTTC. It translates to CASSLRGGPGETQYF.

This chain uses TRBV7-9 with TRBJ2-1; 7 bases agree with TRBD1. The CDR3 sequence is 13 residues long. The germline V gene encodes CDR1 SEHNR and CDR2 FQNEAQ (reference sequence). With V trimmed by 1 base and J by 10 bases, 4 bases remained unmatched. The CDR3 region is CASSLEQGWEQFF. CDR3 DNA sequence: TGTGCCAGCAGCTTAGAACAGGGGTGGGAGCAGTTCTTC.

The V and J genes are TRBV5-1 and TRBJ1-1, with 8 bases aligning to TRBD1. V lost 4 bases to trimming and J lost 0 bases; unmatched junction nucleotides: 11. Germline V lookup: CDR1 SGHRS, CDR2 YFSETQ. The CDR3 covers 17 residues. The CDR3 DNA sequence: TGCGCCAGCAGCGAATCCCGGACAGGGATGATGAACACTGAAGCTTTCTTT. Residues: CASSESRTGMMNTEAFF.

This rearrangement joins TRBV7-8 to TRBJ2-7; D possibly corresponds to TRBD2 (6 bases). Trimming cost V 4 bases and J 3 bases, with 22 bases left between them. The CDR3 is 17 residues long. Germline CDR1 and CDR2: SGHVS and FQNEAQ. CDR3 DNA sequence: TGTGCCAGCAGCTCACCGGCGGAGGGCCCGAGCTACTACGAGCAGTACTTC. It codes for CASSSPAEGPSYYEQYF.

The V and J genes are TRBV4-1 and TRBJ1-1, with 7 bases aligning to TRBD1. Germline CDR1 MGHRA, CDR2 YSYEKL. This CDR3 spans 16 amino acids. The junction had 4 bases not matched to a gene; V was cut back by 0 bases and J by 0 bases. CDR3 residues: CASSQEGGSLNTEAFF. CDR3 in DNA: TGCGCCAGCAGCCAAGAAGGGGGCTCACTGAACACTGAAGCTTTCTTT.

The gene calls are TRBV7-2 and TRBJ2-1, with TRBD2 identical over 9 bases. V lost 3 bases to trimming and J lost 0 bases; unmatched junction nucleotides: 6. From germline, CDR1 is SGHTA and CDR2 FQGNSA. The CDR3 extends over 17 amino acids. CDR3 protein: CASSFKDSGSSYNEQFF. The CDR3 nucleotides are TGTGCCAGCAGCTTCAAAGATAGCGGGAGCTCCTACAATGAGCAGTTCTTC.

The rearrangement joins TRBV5-1 to TRBJ2-1; D ambiguous. Between the trimmed V and J ends, which lost 4 bases and 3 bases, there was a span of 2 bases. Germline loops: CDR1 SGHRS, CDR2 YFSETQ. CDR3 length equals 11 residues. The CDR3 is CASSRYNEQFF. DNA of the CDR3: TGCGCCAGCAGCCGCTACAATGAGCAGTTCTTC.

The chain recombines TRBV5-1 with TRBJ2-2; no clear D. CDR1 and CDR2 (germline): SGHRS, YFSETQ. The CDR3 has 12 amino acids. With 9 bases removed from V and 5 bases from J, the gap between germline ends came to 11 bases. CDR3: CATEDGTGELFF. CDR3 sequence (DNA): TGCGCCACCGAGGATGGGACCGGGGAGCTGTTTTTT. The full variable domain, in which reference TRBV5-1 and TRBJ2-2 provide the parts outside the CDR3, is KAGVTQTPRYLIKTRGQQVTLSCSPISGHRSVSWYQQTPGQGLQFLFEYFSETQRNKGNFPGRFSGRQFSNSRSEMNVSTLELGDSALYLCATEDGTGELFFGEGSRLTVL.

This clone was picked up one time. The chain carries TRBV7-3 and TRBJ2-3; TRBD2 aligns across 11 bases. CDR1 SGHTA and CDR2 FQGTGA come from the germline V gene. With V trimmed by 3 bases and J by 2 bases, 10 bases remained unmatched. The CDR3 has 18 residues. DNA of the CDR3: TGTGCCAGCAGCTTGGGTAGCGGGGGGGCCTGGACCACAGATACGCAGTATTTT. It specifies CASSLGSGGAWTTDTQYF.

The chain combines TRBV6-1 with TRBJ2-7; D unclear. The V end lost 5 bases, the J end lost 2 bases, and 13 bases lay between the germline ends. CDR1 MNHNS and CDR2 SASEGT come from the germline V gene. The CDR3 has 14 residues. The CDR3 DNA sequence: TGTGCCAGCAGTTTCGACATCGTGGCCTACGAGCAGTACTTC. This translates into CASSFDIVAYEQYF.

This clone was found a few times. The chain joins TRBV19 to TRBJ1-3; D is perhaps TRBD1 (5 bases). Germline V CDR1 and CDR2: LNHDA, SQIVND (reference sequence). Trimming shortened V by 5 bases and J by 3 bases, and 11 bases separated the two germline ends. The CDR3 has 14 residues. CDR3 DNA sequence: TGTGCCAGTAGTTGGGGCTCCCGTGGAAACACCATATATTTT. Translated, it gives CASSWGSRGNTIYF.